This T cell receptor beta chain was profiled in a study of blood T cells in healthy people across ages. A second roughly 6 to 11 cycle PCR used barcoded and J-beta primers. The template-switch adaptor was a 5' adaptor with 12 random nucleotides. It tagged each cDNA molecule. Each CDR3 protein gets one entry after TCRdb re-called the 5' RACE reads with MiXCR. The profile shows hundreds of thousands of distinct CDR3 sequences, roughly 44% of them singletons. They isolated at least 6 million PBMCs from each sample. With 8 bases removed from V and 6 bases from J, the gap between germline ends came to 15 bases. Germline V lookup: CDR1 DFQATT, CDR2 SNEGSKA (reference sequence). This CDR3 contains 12 residues. A note on this clonotype: No antigen is known for it.

General study points: It was held that the diversity estimates obtained from one million T cells were underestimates. The study lacked donor CMV status, which possibly confounded expanded clonotype changes.

The chain combines TRBV20-1 with TRBJ2-3; D is perhaps TRBD1 (5 bases). This receptor was obtained from a man aged 55 to 70 in good health. Source material: blood. CDR3 loop: CSLLRGSDTQYF. The CDR3 nucleotides are TGCAGTCTCCTAAGGGGCAGCGATACGCAGTATTTT.